The entry below describes one T cell receptor beta chain. What it binds is not known. Mismatch with germline at one junction end may stem from a read error. PCR employed 60 Vbeta and 13 Jbeta primers. Sequencing used immunoSEQ multiplex PCR; TCRdb keeps in-frame clones, though not all of them. The repertoire shows about 60,000 clones; the top ten hold 15%. Germline V lookup: CDR1 MNHEY, CDR2 SVGAGI. This CDR3 spans 14 amino acids. The data are from a study of cytomegalovirus exposure and HLA in healthy donors. Overall study findings and caveats: Later analysis showed most CMV-associated TCR beta chains appearing HLA-restricted. After further analysis at a later stage, around 17,000 TCR beta sequences were associated with HLA alleles at 0.05 false discovery rate.

The chain employs TRBV6-5 and TRBJ1-6; no firm D call. Source material: PBMCs. The clonotype originates from a boy younger than 18 in good health and CMV-seronegative. This CDR3 reads CASSYRGYNSPLHF. For the CDR3, the DNA is TGTGCCAGCAGTTACCGGGGTTATAACTCACCCCTCCACTTT.